The 31 T cell receptor beta chains presented below share a single source sample, sequenced in a study of tumor-infiltrating lymphocytes in primary liver carcinoma. Joint extraction of RNA and DNA used roughly 19-31 mg of bulk tissue that was unsorted. The input was approximately 500 ng total RNA; TCR beta cDNA was made from it with a constant-region primer. Library construction for TCR beta comprised three nested multiplex PCR rounds performed with slightly modified ARM-PCR. A C-beta reverse primer and TRBV1-TRBV30 forward primers served in each of the first two PCR rounds, at about 9 cycles apiece. TCRdb processed the multiplex PCR reads anew with MiXCR; each CDR3 protein has one entry. Of approximately 110,000 distinct CDR3 sequences in the sample, 65% are singletons; the top ten hold roughly 9%. Sequenced input: liver tumor tissue from sampling region 1. Subset specified: tumor region T1, superior pole. Receptor source: an older woman with primary liver carcinoma and hepatitis B virus infection.

This clonotype was found many times. The chain carries TRBV6-6 and TRBJ2-1, with D tentatively TRBD2 (5 bases). The germline V and J ends were trimmed by 7 bases and 6 bases, with 16 bases remaining between them. There are 14 residues in the CDR3. Germline V gene lookup returns CDR1 MNHNY and CDR2 SVGAGI (reference sequence). In DNA, the CDR3 is TGTGCCAGCAAGGAGCGGATACCTCTCAATGAGCAGTTCTTC. This gives the protein CASKERIPLNEQFF.

Remarks on this clonotype: A read error may be the cause here, since a much bigger clone is one base away. Given the absence of the conserved phenylalanine or tryptophan at the CDR3 end, a read error is likely. The V and J genes are TRBV29-1 and TRBJ2-7, with a weak D call TRBD1 (6 bases). The germline CDR1 and CDR2 sequences are SQVTM and ANQGSEA. V lost 6 bases, J lost 3 bases, and 12 bases lay in between. This CDR3 region has 12 residues. For the CDR3, the DNA is TGCAGCGTACAGGGAGAAGGCTACGAGCAGTACATC. This translates into CSVQGEGYEQYI.

This clonotype was detected only a few times. This may be a read error: a much more frequent sequence differs by one nucleotide. The V call is TRBV29-1, the J call TRBJ1-2; perhaps TRBD1 as D (5 bases). CDR3 length: 14 residues. With 4 bases removed from V and 0 bases from J, the gap between germline ends came to 12 bases. CDR1 and CDR2 (germline): SQVTM, ANQGSEA. CDR3 bases: TGCAGCGTTGGAACGGGGGACGCTAACTATGGCTACACCTTC. This encodes CSVGTGDANYGYTF.

The genes are TRBV7-9 and TRBJ1-2; D unclear. CDR3 length: 15 residues. With 2 bases removed from V and 6 bases from J, the gap between germline ends came to 16 bases. Germline V lookup: CDR1 SEHNR, CDR2 FQNEAQ (reference sequence). CDR3 bases: TGTGCCAGCAGCTTAATGTCGGCAGCTAGCCATGGCTACACCTTC. Its translation: CASSLMSAASHGYTF.

As regards this clonotype: With a much larger clone just one base away, this may be a read error. The gene calls are TRBV6-5 and TRBJ2-1; D may be TRBD2 (8 bases). The V gene's germline CDR1 is MNHEY and CDR2 SVGAGI. The CDR3 is 20 amino acids. In nucleotides, the CDR3 is TGTGCCAGCAATTACGTAAGGGGGCGCGGAGGCGGGAGGACCTACAATGAGCAGTTCTTC. Protein product: CASNYVRGRGGGRTYNEQFF.

This clonotype has just one count. Likely a read error: the CDR3 ends without its conserved phenylalanine or tryptophan. This chain joins TRBV6-5 and TRBJ2-7, with D maybe TRBD1 (7 bases). The CDR3 length is 15 residues. Germline V gives CDR1 MNHEY, CDR2 SVGAGI. The CDR3, as DNA: TGTGACAGCAGTACCCCGCGGGACAGCCACTACGAGCAGTACATC. Encoded protein: CDSSTPRDSHYEQYI.

This clonotype was seen only once. A read error is possible here, since a much larger clone lies one base away. This rearrangement joins TRBV6-1 to TRBJ1-2, with D possibly matching TRBD1 (6 bases). Trimming removed 7 bases at V and 8 bases at J, with 17 bases between. Germline CDR1 is MNHNS and CDR2 is SASEGT. The CDR3 extends over 13 amino acids. The CDR3 spells CASNTRDIRGYTF. CDR3 nucleotide sequence: TGTGCCAGCAATACCCGGGACATTAGAGGCTACACCTTC.

The count of this clonotype is one. A read error may be the cause here, since a much bigger clone is one base away. V usage is TRBV5-4 and J usage is TRBJ2-7; 8 positions match TRBD1. Per germline, CDR1 SGHNT and CDR2 YYREEE (reference sequence). The CDR3 covers 14 residues. The junction had 7 bases not matched to a gene; V was cut back by 5 bases and J by 3 bases. CDR3 coding DNA: TGTGCCAGCAGTTATGAGACAGGGGACTACGAGCAGTACTTC. This codes for CASSYETGDYEQYF.

Many counts were recorded for this clonotype. The V and J genes are TRBV10-1 and TRBJ2-5; 9 nucleotides match TRBD1. This CDR3 contains 15 residues. Trimming took 0 bases from V and 5 from J; bases not matched to a gene: 4. CDR1 and CDR2 (germline): WNHNN, SYGVQD (reference sequence). This chain's CDR3 is CASSESGTGLETQYF. For the CDR3, the DNA is TGCGCCAGCAGTGAGTCCGGGACAGGGCTGGAGACCCAGTACTTC.

Notes on this clonotype: The junction and the germline gene differ at one end; a read error may be behind it. This rearrangement joins TRBV6-1 to TRBJ2-2; D is perhaps TRBD1 or TRBD2 (5 bases each). In germline, CDR1 is MNHNS, CDR2 SASEGT. This CDR3 is 14 amino acids long. The chain's CDR3 is CASWDGPDTGELFF. In DNA form, the CDR3 reads TGTGCCAGCTGGGACGGCCCGGACACCGGGGAGCTGTTTTTC.

There are many counts of this clonotype. V is TRBV7-9 and J is TRBJ2-3, with 12 bases identical to TRBD2. The germline CDR1 and CDR2 sequences are SEHNR and FQNEAQ (reference sequence). J was trimmed by 4 bases and V by 4 bases; bases with no gene match: 3. CDR3 length: 15 residues. The CDR3: CASSSLAGGSDTQYF. The CDR3 DNA reads as TGTGCCAGCAGCTCACTAGCGGGAGGCTCAGATACGCAGTATTTT.

The chain couples TRBV5-6 to TRBJ1-2; no clear D. CDR1 is SGHDT and CDR2 is YYEEEE in the germline V gene. Trimming took off 1 base at V and 4 bases at J, with 11 bases between the two ends. The CDR3 totals 14 residues. CDR3 coding DNA: TGTGCCAGCAGCTTGCGTGAGCTGTCCTATGGCTACACCTTC. Residues: CASSLRELSYGYTF.

As regards this clonotype: A junction boundary mismatches the germline segment, possibly from a read error. The chain links TRBV11-2 to TRBJ1-1, with 11 bases aligning to TRBD1. Germline loops: CDR1 SGHAT, CDR2 FQNNGV. The CDR3 consists of 19 residues. The CDR3 coding sequence is TGTGCCAACAGCTTTACCCGCGTGATGGACAGGGGGCGTCCTGGTGAAGCTTTCTTT. Translating gives CANSFTRVMDRGRPGEAFF.

A remark on this clonotype: No conserved phenylalanine or tryptophan ends this CDR3, so it is likely a read error. V gene TRBV11-2 combines with J gene TRBJ2-1; 14 positions match TRBD2. The CDR3 is 17 amino acids. CDR1 is SGHAT, CDR2 FQNNGV, per germline. V lost 4 bases, J lost 8 bases, and 10 bases stayed unmatched. The CDR3 reads CASSWRLAGGPGDEQFL. The DNA of the CDR3 is TGTGCCAGCAGCTGGAGACTAGCGGGAGGGCCCGGGGATGAGCAGTTCTTG.

As concerns this clonotype: Sequence at one end of the junction differs from germline and may be a read error. The chain has TRBV7-9 and TRBJ1-2, with TRBD1 as a possible D gene (6 bases). The CDR3 has 17 residues. Germline CDR1 reads SEHNR; CDR2 reads FQNEAQ (reference sequence). The CDR3 sequence is CASSSLPIRGTNYDYTF. The CDR3 nucleotides are TGTGCCAGCAGCTCCCTCCCAATTAGGGGGACTAACTATGACTACACCTTC.

The gene calls are TRBV28 and TRBJ1-2; a weak D match, TRBD1 (6 bases). The germline gives CDR1 MDHEN, CDR2 SYDVKM. CDR3 length: 15 amino acids. Trimming took 10 bases from V and 0 from J, leaving 18 bases between them. This CDR3 reads CATARTGRANYGYTF. CDR3 sequence (DNA): TGTGCCACCGCCCGAACAGGGAGGGCTAACTATGGCTACACCTTC.

Concerning this clonotype: An end of the junction does not agree with germline; a read error may underlie this. This chain connects TRBV29-1 to TRBJ2-1, with D hard to call. This CDR3 contains 15 residues. Germline-derived CDR1 and CDR2 are SQVTM and ANQGSEA. CDR3 DNA sequence: TGCAGCGTTGAAGACAGGATTGTCATGGGGAATGAGCAGTTCTTT. Residues: CSVEDRIVMGNEQFF.

Worth noting for this clonotype: The junction differs from germline at one of its ends, possibly a read error. The chain has TRBV11-2 and TRBJ1-1, with no clear D. This CDR3 is 12 amino acids long. Germline lookup yields CDR1 SGHAT and CDR2 FQNNGV. This CDR3 reads CTSTLGRLEAFF. DNA for the CDR3: TGTACCAGCACCTTAGGACGGCTTGAAGCTTTCTTT.

V and J are TRBV11-2 and TRBJ1-1, with D possibly TRBD1 on 6 matching bases. The CDR3 runs to 12 residues. Trimming took 8 bases from V and 10 from J, leaving 17 bases between them. Germline V gene data show CDR1 as SGHAT and CDR2 as FQNNGV. The CDR3 sequence: CASLERGRRAFF. For the CDR3, the DNA is TGTGCCAGCTTAGAGCGGGGGCGGCGAGCTTTCTTT.

In its sample, this clonotype was seen many times. At one end the junction does not follow the germline gene, possibly because of a read error. The rearrangement joins TRBV29-1 to TRBJ2-1, with 9 bases matching TRBD2. The CDR3 consists of 13 residues. Germline CDR1 SQVTM, CDR2 ANQGSEA. CDR3 sequence (DNA): TGCAGCGTGACCACCGTAATTGGGACTAGCTTACTCTTC. Residues: CSVTTVIGTSLLF.

About this clonotype itself: Relative to the germline gene, one junction end is altered; a read error may explain this. This sequence joins TRBV4-1 and TRBJ2-3; the match to TRBD2 covers 8 bases. Germline V gives CDR1 MGHRA, CDR2 YSYEKL. The CDR3 consists of 17 residues. This CDR3 reads CTSSQESPGGSTDAQYF. CDR3 DNA: TGCACCAGCAGCCAAGAATCACCGGGAGGGAGCACAGATGCGCAGTATTTT.

This clonotype was seen more than once but under ten times. The germline gene is not matched at one end of the junction; a read error may be the cause. The chain links TRBV29-1 to TRBJ2-1; possibly TRBD2 for D (5 bases). This CDR3 has 12 amino acids. In germline, CDR1 is SQVTM, CDR2 ANQGSEA. The CDR3 loop reads CSVQYSYNEQFF. The CDR3 DNA follows: TGTAGCGTACAATACTCCTACAATGAGCAGTTCTTC.

A note on this clonotype: At one of its ends the junction is not consistent with the germline gene, which may arise from a read error. V usage is TRBV12-3 or TRBV12-4 and J usage is TRBJ1-2, with D possibly being TRBD1 (6 bases). CDR3 length equals 18 residues. CDR3 sequence reads: CASSERGGRPTTDVGYVF. CDR3 in DNA: TGTGCCAGCAGCGAAAGGGGGGGGCGCCCCACAACTGACGTAGGCTACGTCTTC.

This clonotype was seen repeatedly, ten times or more. The chain links TRBV11-2 to TRBJ2-7, with 10 bases that match TRBD1. J gave up 6 bases and V 0 bases, and 5 bases lay outside the gene matches. The CDR3 is made up of 15 amino acids. Germline V gene lookup returns CDR1 SGHAT and CDR2 FQNNGV. The CDR3, as DNA: TGTGCCAGCAGCTTAGATCCCTGGACAGGGGGCGAGCAGTACTTC. It yields the protein CASSLDPWTGGEQYF.

This rearrangement joins TRBV10-3 to TRBJ2-2, with TRBD2 matching 12 bases. This CDR3 is built from 15 residues. The ends lost 6 bases at V and 5 bases at J; junction bases unmatched: 4. CDR1 ENHRY and CDR2 SYGVKD come from the germline V gene. CDR3 loop: CAIRTSGSETGELFF. For the CDR3, the DNA is TGTGCCATCAGGACTAGCGGGAGTGAAACCGGGGAGCTGTTTTTT.

The CDR3 DNA reads as TGTGCCAGCAGCTCGGGACTAGGGGGACCAGGTATGCAGTATTTT. Translating gives CASSSGLGGPGMQYF. The V gene is TRBV11-2, the J gene TRBJ2-3; 8 positions agree with TRBD2. Looked up from germline, CDR1 is SGHAT and CDR2 is FQNNGV. The CDR3 runs to 15 residues. V lost 4 bases, J lost 11 bases, and 14 bases stayed unmatched.

As concerns this clonotype: An end of the junction does not agree with germline; a read error may underlie this. This chain links TRBV28 with TRBJ1-6, with 8 bases identical to TRBD1. The V gene's germline CDR1 is MDHEN and CDR2 SYDVKM. This CDR3 region has 15 residues. The chain's CDR3 is CANSLSDRGNSPLHF. The CDR3 DNA follows: TGTGCCAACAGTTTGTCAGACAGGGGAAATTCACCCCTCCACTTT.

The CDR3 nucleotides read TGTGCCAGCAGCGATGTACTAGCGGTCTATGAGCAGTTCTTC. It translates to CASSDVLAVYEQFF. V and J are TRBV11-1 and TRBJ2-1; 8 bases are a match to TRBD2. Germline CDR1 reads SGHAT; CDR2 reads FQDESV (reference sequence). The length of the CDR3 is 14 residues. Germline trimming cut 5 bases from V and 8 bases from J; bases unmatched to any gene: 8. Full variable domain (missing parts from reference TRBV11-1 and TRBJ2-1): EAEVAQSPRYKITEKSQAVAFWCDPISGHATLYWYRQILGQGPELLVQFQDESVVDDSQLPKDRFSAERLKGVDSTLKIQPAELGDSAMYLCASSDVLAVYEQFFGPGTRLTVL.

Details on this clonotype: This may be a read error: a much more frequent sequence differs by one nucleotide. V and J are TRBV6-5 and TRBJ2-7; maybe TRBD2 (6 bases). V was shortened by 8 bases and J by 4 bases, with 15 bases between the two germline ends. Germline V gene sequence: CDR1 MNHEY, CDR2 SVGAGI. CDR3 length: 13 amino acids. The CDR3 protein is CASRRLGGYEQYF. For the CDR3, the DNA is TGTGCCAGCCGTAGATTGGGGGGATACGAGCAGTACTTC.

The rearrangement uses TRBV28 and TRBJ1-5; D uncertain. There are 14 residues in the CDR3. Trimming pared 1 base from V and 6 bases from J, leaving 10 bases between. Germline V gene sequence: CDR1 MDHEN, CDR2 SYDVKM. CDR3 protein: CASSLYGEGQPQHF. The CDR3 DNA sequence: TGTGCCAGCAGTTTATACGGGGAAGGTCAGCCCCAGCATTTT.

A note on this clonotype: A clone one base away is much larger, so this may be a read error. The V call is TRBV29-1, the J call TRBJ2-7; 7 nucleotides agree with TRBD2. Trimming took 4 bases from V and 2 from J; bases not matched to a gene: 14. The germline V gene has CDR1 SQVTM and CDR2 ANQGSEA. This CDR3 is built from 16 residues. The DNA for the CDR3 is TGCAGCGTTGGGAGCCTACTCGGCGGGGGAGCCTACGAGCAGTACTTC. Translating gives CSVGSLLGGGAYEQYF.